The next 19 T cell receptor beta chains were all read from a single sample in a study of blood T cell repertoires in COVID-19. TCRdb's table, derived via immunoSEQ multiplex PCR, lists solely in-frame clones and lacks some. The repertoire holds fewer than 250,000 clones, with 80% to 90% as singletons. What was sequenced was peripheral blood. These receptor sequences come from an older woman with acute or convalescent COVID-19.

The J gene is TRBJ2-6, the V gene TRBV3-1 (or the pseudogene TRBV3-2); D may be TRBD1 (5 bases). V was cut by 4 bases and J by 2 bases, with 12 bases left in between. This CDR3 contains 16 residues. Germline values: CDR1 LGHDT, CDR2 YNNKEL (reference sequence). The CDR3 sequence is CASSPRGNPGANVLTF. The CDR3 coding sequence is TGTGCCAGCAGCCCAAGGGGAAATCCTGGGGCCAACGTCCTGACTTTC.

The chain joins TRBV20-1 to TRBJ2-2; 9 bases are shared with TRBD1. The germline V gene has CDR1 DFQATT and CDR2 SNEGSKA (reference sequence). The CDR3 is 15 amino acids. Trimming took 3 bases from V and 5 from J; bases not matched to a gene: 7. The CDR3 loop is CSASKGQGNTGELFF. The CDR3 nucleotides are TGCAGTGCTAGTAAGGGACAGGGTAATACCGGGGAGCTGTTTTTT.

The chain has TRBV28 and TRBJ1-6; 9 positions match TRBD1. The germline V gene encodes CDR1 MDHEN and CDR2 SYDVKM. CDR3 length equals 17 residues. V gave up 11 bases and J gave up 10 bases; unmatched junction bases: 21. Here the CDR3 DNA reads TGTGCCGCCTCTCGCACAGGGGGCGGCCAAATCGACTCACCCCTCCACTTT. The encoded protein is CAASRTGGGQIDSPLHF. The full variable domain, its missing parts supplied by reference TRBV28 and TRBJ1-6, is DVKVTQSSRYLVKRTGEKVFLECVQDMDHENMFWYRQDPGLGLRLIYFSYDVKMKEKGDIPEGYSVSREKKERFSLILESASTNQTSMYLCAASRTGGGQIDSPLHFGNGTRLTVT.

This chain joins TRBV18 and TRBJ1-5; D is undetermined. Germline V gene lookup returns CDR1 KGHSH and CDR2 LQKENI. The CDR3 has 13 amino acids. V lost 3 bases and J 4 bases, leaving 7 bases between the germline ends. The CDR3 coding sequence is TGTGCCAGCTCACCGAACATAAATCAGCCCCAGCATTTT. It specifies CASSPNINQPQHF.

This clone was picked up a small number of times. The rearrangement links TRBV3-1 (or the pseudogene TRBV3-2) to TRBJ1-5, with no clear D. The CDR3 covers 13 residues. V was pared by 2 bases and J by 4 bases, with 6 bases between. From germline, CDR1 is LGHDT and CDR2 YNNKEL (reference sequence). CDR3 nucleotides: TGTGCCAGCAGCCAAATCCCTAATCAGCCCCAGCATTTT. Residues: CASSQIPNQPQHF.

This chain links TRBV30 with TRBJ1-2; no definite D call. The CDR3 contains 14 residues. V shed 4 bases and J shed 4 bases, with 16 bases lying between them. Germline V CDR1 and CDR2: GTSNPN, SVGIG (reference sequence). The CDR3 sequence: CAWTGTRKIYGYTF. The DNA for the CDR3 is TGTGCCTGGACTGGTACGCGAAAGATCTATGGCTACACCTTC.

This sequence joins TRBV5-1 and TRBJ2-2, with D possibly TRBD1 on 5 matching bases. V lost 0 bases and J 4 bases, leaving 13 bases between the germline ends. Germline loops: CDR1 SGHRS, CDR2 YFSETQ. CDR3 length equals 16 residues. The DNA for the CDR3 is TGCGCCAGCAGCTTGGCCAGGCAGGGTGTCACCGGGGAGCTGTTTTTT. As protein: CASSLARQGVTGELFF.

The gene calls are TRBV7-9 and TRBJ2-3, with 10 bases fitting TRBD2. V was clipped by 1 base and J by 3 bases; unmatched bases: 4. This CDR3 is built from 16 residues. In germline, CDR1 is SEHNR, CDR2 FQNEAQ (reference sequence). The CDR3 DNA reads as TGTGCCAGCAGCTTAGAGCGGGGGGGCCTTACAGATACGCAGTATTTT. Amino acid sequence: CASSLERGGLTDTQYF.

CDR3 protein: CASSGGISPRWGYTF. In DNA form, the CDR3 reads TGTGCCAGCAGTGGAGGCATATCCCCGAGGTGGGGCTACACCTTC. V and J are TRBV2 and TRBJ1-2; D gene uncertain. V was trimmed by 4 bases and J by 8 bases, leaving 20 bases between them. There are 15 residues in the CDR3. Germline-derived CDR1 and CDR2 are SNHLY and FYNNEI.

This rearrangement joins TRBV5-1 to TRBJ1-6; TRBD1 aligns across 7 bases. There are 15 residues in the CDR3. CDR1 and CDR2 from the germline V gene are SGHRS and YFSETQ. The V gene end was trimmed by 3 bases and the J gene end by 7 bases; junction bases not matched to a gene: 7. CDR3 bases: TGCGCCAGCAGCTGGGAACCGGGACAGAATTCACCCCTCCACTTT. Its translation: CASSWEPGQNSPLHF.

This clone was observed a handful of times. The chain combines TRBV19 with TRBJ1-1, with 9 bases identical to TRBD1. There are 17 residues in the CDR3. Germline values: CDR1 LNHDA, CDR2 SQIVND (reference sequence). The ends lost 3 bases at V and 0 bases at J; junction bases unmatched: 8. The CDR3 protein is CASSIGQGTGMNTEAFF. CDR3 DNA: TGTGCCAGTAGTATCGGACAGGGGACAGGGATGAACACTGAAGCTTTCTTT.

The chain has TRBV10-3 and TRBJ2-2; D uncertain. From germline, CDR1 is ENHRY and CDR2 SYGVKD. CDR3 length equals 14 residues. The V end lost 8 bases, the J end lost 2 bases, and 12 bases lay between the germline ends. The CDR3 loop reads CAISPTENTGELFF. DNA for the CDR3: TGTGCCATCTCCCCAACAGAAAACACCGGGGAGCTGTTTTTT.

This clone was recorded a few times. CDR3 sequence (DNA): TGTGCCATCAGTGACCCCGGGACAGGGGATTATGGCTACACCTTC. As protein: CAISDPGTGDYGYTF. The chain has TRBV10-3 and TRBJ1-2; 10 bases match TRBD1. Germline values: CDR1 ENHRY, CDR2 SYGVKD. The CDR3 spans 15 residues. V trimming: 3 bases; J trimming: 5 bases; junction bases outside the gene matches: 6.

The J gene is TRBJ1-5, the V gene TRBV7-9; 10 bases match TRBD1. CDR1 is SEHNR and CDR2 is FQNEAQ in the germline V gene (reference sequence). The CDR3 runs 16 residues. V lost 4 bases to trimming and J lost 7 bases; unmatched junction nucleotides: 10. The CDR3 region is CASSYLLGQGEQPQHF. The CDR3 region has the DNA TGTGCCAGCAGCTACCTTCTTGGACAGGGGGAGCAGCCCCAGCATTTT.

The rearrangement joins TRBV27 to TRBJ2-7; TRBD2 matches 8 bases. The CDR3 extends over 17 amino acids. The V and J ends lost 5 bases and 2 bases, in that order; junction bases with no gene match: 14. Germline V gene sequence: CDR1 MNHEY, CDR2 SMNVEV (reference sequence). The CDR3 DNA reads as TGTGCCAGCAGTCTACCACTAGCATCGGGGGGGACCTACGAGCAGTACTTC. Amino acids: CASSLPLASGGTYEQYF.

The chain has TRBV11-3 and TRBJ1-1, with 9 bases that match TRBD1. Germline values: CDR1 SGHNT, CDR2 YENEEA. CDR3 length: 17 amino acids. V was clipped by 0 bases and J by 1 base; unmatched bases: 6. Written as DNA, the CDR3 is TGTGCCAGCAGCTTAGATCGGGACAGGGAGAAGAACACTGAAGCTTTCTTT. It translates to CASSLDRDREKNTEAFF.

This chain connects TRBV7-9 to TRBJ1-2; D is undetermined. The germline V gene has CDR1 SEHNR and CDR2 FQNEAQ (reference sequence). V gave up 2 bases and J gave up 1 base, with 11 bases separating them. This CDR3 has 15 amino acids. The CDR3 nucleotides read TGTGCCAGCAGCTTATGGGCATCTAATAACTATGGCTACACCTTC. This gives the protein CASSLWASNNYGYTF.

This clone was counted a few times. This chain connects TRBV25-1 to TRBJ2-2; weak D call: TRBD2 (6 bases). The germline CDR1 and CDR2 sequences are MGHDK and SYGVNS. The CDR3 length is 15 residues. The ends were cut back, 6 bases at V and 6 bases at J, with 17 bases in the middle. In nucleotides, the CDR3 is TGTGCCAGCAGCGATCCGGGAGTGCCGGCCGGGGAGCTGTTTTTT. It encodes CASSDPGVPAGELFF.

The chain links TRBV7-2 to TRBJ2-6; 9 bases agree with TRBD2. The V gene end was trimmed by 2 bases and the J gene end by 4 bases; junction bases not matched to a gene: 6. The germline CDR1 and CDR2 sequences are SGHTA and FQGNSA. The CDR3 covers 17 residues. Here the CDR3 reads CASSLMGLATGANVLTF. In nucleotides, the CDR3 is TGTGCCAGCAGCTTAATGGGACTAGCAACCGGGGCCAACGTCCTGACTTTC.